This passage covers 21 T cell receptor beta chains from one sample sequenced in a study of radiation and T cells in renal cell carcinoma. TCRdb's copy holds only in-frame clones and misses some; the assay was immunoSEQ multiplex PCR. This sample carries around 30,000 clones, approximately 84% of them seen once, and the ten largest clones take 33%. The sample's time point: blood 4 weeks post-SBRT, at nephrectomy. Treatment reported: 15 Gy SBRT to primary tumor, nephrectomy 4 weeks later. The sample in question was blood, obtained from a patient whose treatment included radiotherapy and nephrectomy. Every receptor here comes from a man aged 55 to 69 with renal cell carcinoma.

The chain combines TRBV19 with TRBJ2-5; D possibly corresponds to TRBD2 (6 bases). Germline V CDR1 and CDR2: LNHDA, SQIVND (reference sequence). This CDR3 contains 13 residues. V was trimmed by 6 bases and J by 3 bases, leaving 11 bases between them. The CDR3, as DNA: TGTGCCAGTAGATCGGGCGGGAAAGAGACCCAGTACTTC. It codes for CASRSGGKETQYF.

V gene TRBV5-1 combines with J gene TRBJ2-7; 7 positions match TRBD1. Per germline, CDR1 SGHRS and CDR2 YFSETQ. J lost 1 base, V lost 1 base, and 5 bases had no gene match. The CDR3 runs 15 residues. This CDR3 is CASSLYGRGSYEQYF. The CDR3 bases are TGCGCCAGCAGCTTGTATGGCAGGGGGTCCTACGAGCAGTACTTC.

CDR3 region: CASSLSIAAGAYGYTF. For the CDR3, the DNA is TGTGCCAGCAGTTTATCCATCGCCGCGGGGGCCTATGGCTACACCTTC. V and J are TRBV27 and TRBJ1-2, with D perhaps TRBD1 (6 bases). This CDR3 contains 16 residues. Germline V gene sequence: CDR1 MNHEY, CDR2 SMNVEV (reference sequence). Trimming removed 0 bases at V and 4 bases at J, with 15 bases between.

J is TRBJ1-1 and V is TRBV4-3, with 7 positions matching TRBD1. The trim removed 1 base at V and 1 base at J, leaving 9 bases unmatched. This CDR3 spans 17 amino acids. The germline V gene has CDR1 LGHNA and CDR2 YSLEER. The CDR3 here is CASSQANPGQQNTEAFF. CDR3 bases: TGCGCCAGCAGCCAAGCAAACCCGGGACAGCAGAACACTGAAGCTTTCTTT.

This chain uses TRBV29-1 with TRBJ2-5; D not certain. The CDR3 extends over 15 amino acids. Germline assignment: CDR1 SQVTM and CDR2 ANQGSEA. With 1 base removed from V and 4 bases from J, the gap between germline ends came to 16 bases. The CDR3 DNA is TGCAGCGTTGAAGCATACGGAAGGGTGAGAGAGACCCAGTACTTC. Its translation is CSVEAYGRVRETQYF.

This sequence joins TRBV9 and TRBJ2-1; perhaps TRBD1 as D (6 bases). CDR1 and CDR2 from the germline V gene are SGDLS and YYNGEE. V lost 2 bases, J lost 7 bases, and 16 bases lay in between. This CDR3 has 15 residues. The CDR3 DNA follows: TGTGCCAGCAGCGTTGCACAGGGTACGTTTAATGAGCAGTTCTTC. Translation gives CASSVAQGTFNEQFF.

In this sample, this clone turned up a few times. The chain combines TRBV6-5 with TRBJ2-1, with 10 bases matching TRBD1. J lost 9 bases, V lost 0 bases, and 8 bases had no gene match. Germline assignment: CDR1 MNHEY and CDR2 SVGAGI. The CDR3 runs to 16 residues. In DNA form, the CDR3 reads TGTGCCAGCAGTTACTCGACAGGGGGCGCACCTAGTGAGCAGTTCTTC. This encodes CASSYSTGGAPSEQFF.

The genes are TRBV6-1 and TRBJ2-7; D may match TRBD1 or TRBD2 (6 bases each). CDR1 and CDR2 (germline): MNHNS, SASEGT. The CDR3 has 15 amino acids. With 1 base removed from V and 0 bases from J, the gap between germline ends came to 10 bases. CDR3 loop: CASSEVAGHSYEQYF. CDR3 nucleotide sequence: TGTGCCAGCAGTGAAGTCGCGGGACACTCCTACGAGCAGTACTTC.

The rearrangement uses TRBV2 and TRBJ2-5; weak D call: TRBD2 (7 bases). The CDR3 spans 14 residues. From germline, CDR1 is SNHLY and CDR2 FYNNEI. Trimming left V 3 bases short and J 5 bases short, with 13 bases between. The CDR3 here is CASSEIRGGETQYF. The CDR3 DNA sequence: TGTGCCAGCAGTGAGATCAGGGGAGGGGAGACCCAGTACTTC.

CDR3 coding DNA: TGTGCCACCTCCGTGGGAAGAATTAGCAATCAGCCCCAGCATTTT. As protein: CATSVGRISNQPQHF. The chain couples TRBV6-1 to TRBJ1-5; D remains ambiguous. The CDR3 consists of 15 residues. The germline gives CDR1 MNHNS, CDR2 SASEGT. V shed 10 bases and J shed 0 bases, with 16 bases lying between them.

This clone was counted at least ten times. The CDR3 spells CASSSRDISEQYF. The CDR3 region has the DNA TGTGCCAGCAGCTCCCGGGACATCAGCGAGCAGTACTTC. This chain connects TRBV7-2 to TRBJ2-7; maybe TRBD1 (6 bases). The V gene's germline CDR1 is SGHTA and CDR2 FQGNSA. This CDR3 contains 13 residues. V dropped 4 bases and J dropped 6 bases, with 13 bases sitting between them.

The chain carries TRBV5-1 and TRBJ2-1, with D perhaps TRBD2 (7 bases). Germline CDR1 SGHRS, CDR2 YFSETQ. The CDR3 is made up of 17 amino acids. V lost 2 bases to trimming and J lost 0 bases, with 15 bases between them. The CDR3 sequence: CASSFPGGASSYNEQFF. For the CDR3, the DNA is TGCGCCAGCAGCTTTCCGGGGGGCGCCAGCTCCTACAATGAGCAGTTCTTC.

The genes are TRBV7-2 and TRBJ2-3; 8 bases fit TRBD2. The length of the CDR3 is 13 residues. Unmatched junction bases numbered 6, after V lost 4 bases and J lost 9 bases. Germline CDR1 is SGHTA and CDR2 is FQGNSA. The CDR3 DNA follows: TGTGCCAGCAGCTCTCCGGGGGGGACCACGCAGTATTTT. Translated: CASSSPGGTTQYF.

V and J are TRBV30 and TRBJ2-6, with a weak D call TRBD1 (6 bases). The germline CDR1 and CDR2 sequences are GTSNPN and SVGIG (reference sequence). V lost 0 bases and J lost 2, with 8 bases in between. The CDR3 is 15 residues long. CDR3: CAWSVSGAGANVLTF. Here the CDR3 DNA reads TGTGCCTGGAGTGTTTCAGGGGCTGGGGCCAACGTCCTGACTTTC.

This chain links TRBV2 with TRBJ1-5; D is uncertain. Germline loops: CDR1 SNHLY, CDR2 FYNNEI. The CDR3 loop spans 14 amino acids. Trimming left V 3 bases short and J 3 bases short, with 9 bases between. Written as DNA, the CDR3 is TGTGCCAGCAGTGAGACCTCAGACAATCAGCCCCAGCATTTT. It is translated as CASSETSDNQPQHF.

V usage is TRBV9 and J usage is TRBJ2-1; the match to TRBD2 covers 9 bases. The CDR3 is 16 residues long. The V segment lost 3 bases and the J segment 0 bases; nucleotides outside the gene matches: 4. Germline CDR1 SGDLS, CDR2 YYNGEE. The CDR3 spells CASSDLAGNSYNEQFF. The DNA for the CDR3 is TGTGCCAGCAGCGACCTAGCGGGAAACTCCTACAATGAGCAGTTCTTC.

Here the CDR3 DNA reads TGTGCCACAAGGACAGGGGAGGACACCGGGGAGCTGTTTTTT. Protein sequence: CATRTGEDTGELFF. V and J are TRBV15 and TRBJ2-2; TRBD1 aligns across 9 bases. CDR1 and CDR2 (germline): LNHNV, YYDKDF (reference sequence). CDR3 length equals 14 residues. V trimming: 9 bases; J trimming: 3 bases; junction bases outside the gene matches: 5.

This CDR3 reads CASSPGLTGWETQYF. The DNA for the CDR3 is TGTGCCAGCAGCCCCGGCCTGACAGGGTGGGAGACCCAGTACTTC. The chain carries TRBV6-6 and TRBJ2-5; 7 bases fit TRBD1. The CDR3 extends over 15 amino acids. Germline V CDR1 and CDR2: MNHNY, SVGAGI (reference sequence). V shed 6 bases, J shed 5 bases, and the junction held 12 bases outside the gene matches.

V gene TRBV18 combines with J gene TRBJ2-3; unclear D gene. This CDR3 has 13 amino acids. Between the trimmed V and J ends, which lost 5 bases and 1 base, there was a span of 7 bases. The germline gives CDR1 KGHSH, CDR2 LQKENI. CDR3 bases: TGTGCCAGCTCAACTACTGGCACAGATACGCAGTATTTT. Amino acids: CASSTTGTDTQYF.

This chain joins TRBV5-6 and TRBJ1-2; no clear D. Germline V gives CDR1 SGHDT, CDR2 YYEEEE. V lost 2 bases to trimming and J lost 6 bases, with 17 bases between them. The CDR3 spans 15 residues. The CDR3 sequence: CASSFFISTEDGYTF. The DNA of the CDR3 is TGTGCCAGCAGCTTCTTTATATCAACGGAAGATGGCTACACCTTC.

The chain recombines TRBV6-6 with TRBJ2-7; D uncertain. This CDR3 is 13 amino acids long. Germline CDR1 and CDR2: MNHNY and SVGAGI (reference sequence). The V end was cut by 7 bases, the J end by 2 bases, with 12 bases between. CDR3 sequence: CASTEHSPYEQYF. CDR3 coding DNA: TGTGCCAGCACCGAACACTCCCCCTACGAGCAGTACTTC.